A single T cell receptor (beta chain) is shown here with its context. This CDR3 is built from 17 residues. Germline values: CDR1 MNHEY, CDR2 SMNVEV (reference sequence). V was clipped by 6 bases and J by 0 bases, with 17 bases between them. These data come from a study of blood T cell repertoires in COVID-19. Study context: The study drew acute and convalescent COVID-19 samples from the United States, Italy and Spain.

The method was immunoSEQ multiplex PCR; TCRdb's version includes in-frame clones alone and lacks a portion of them. Seen here are around 250,000 clones, roughly 86% observed once, and the top ten hold 9% to 15%. The source is a man at least 80 years old with acute or convalescent COVID-19. Sequencing input: peripheral blood. The chain couples TRBV27 to TRBJ1-4; D is possibly TRBD1 (6 bases). CDR3 loop: CASRPTGWTATNEKLFF. The CDR3 DNA follows: TGTGCCAGCAGGCCCACCGGTTGGACAGCAACTAATGAAAAACTGTTTTTT.